This T cell receptor (beta chain) was obtained from a study of blood T cell repertoires in COVID-19. CDR3 length: 15 residues. Germline CDR1 and CDR2: SNHLY and FYNNEI. V was pared by 1 base and J by 4 bases, with 2 bases of the junction left unmatched. Repertoires were generated with immunoSEQ multiplex PCR, while TCRdb's copy carries only in-frame clones and drops some. The profile covers 150,000 or so clones, with roughly 90% appearing a single time and under 3% taken by the ten largest. Sample: peripheral blood. This receptor was obtained from a human donor in a cohort sampled during active COVID-19. The chain has TRBV2 and TRBJ1-3; TRBD1 matches at 9 bases. The CDR3 sequence is CASSEEGTGGNTIYF. The CDR3 region has the DNA TGTGCCAGCAGTGAAGAAGGGACAGGGGGAAACACCATATATTTT.